The 26 T cell receptor beta chains presented below share a single source sample, sequenced in a study of blood T cell repertoires in COVID-19 (dated by TCRdb to 2020 to 2022). The protocol used for the library was the immunoSEQ multiplex PCR assay. TCRdb holds this immuneACCESS table with in-frame rearrangements only. Some clones are missing; in checked studies, unresolved V genes explain under half, and the rest has no known cause. This sample gives around 100,000 clones in total; roughly nine tenths of them show up just once. More than 1.5% of the sample is held by the ten biggest clonotypes. Sample: peripheral blood. Every receptor here comes from a human donor with active COVID-19. The donor label of this sample is uncertain.

This clone has more than one count but fewer than ten. V is TRBV9 and J is TRBJ2-5, with 10 bases lining up with TRBD2. Germline loops: CDR1 SGDLS, CDR2 YYNGEE. This CDR3 has 16 residues. V lost 1 base and J lost 5; bases outside the gene matches: 8. The CDR3 DNA reads as TGTGCCAGCAGCGTACTCGCAGCGGGGGGGGTGGAGACCCAGTACTTC. Its translation: CASSVLAAGGVETQYF.

The V gene is TRBV28, the J gene TRBJ2-7; TRBD1 might be the D (5 bases). Germline V gene data show CDR1 as MDHEN and CDR2 as SYDVKM. CDR3 size: 13 residues. V lost 6 bases, J lost 6 bases, and 15 bases lay in between. As DNA, the CDR3 is TGTGCCAGCAGCCCTATGGCAGGGTTCGAGCAGTACTTC. It is translated as CASSPMAGFEQYF. Full variable domain (rest looked up from reference TRBV28 and TRBJ2-7): DVKVTQSSRYLVKRTGEKVFLECVQDMDHENMFWYRQDPGLGLRLIYFSYDVKMKEKGDIPEGYSVSREKKERFSLILESASTNQTSMYLCASSPMAGFEQYFGPGTRLTVT.

J is TRBJ1-2 and V is TRBV27; TRBD1 agrees at 9 bases. The CDR3 totals 15 residues. V shed 3 bases, J shed 3 bases, and the junction held 5 bases outside the gene matches. CDR1 and CDR2 (germline): MNHEY, SMNVEV (reference sequence). The CDR3 sequence is CASSFGQGRDYGYTF. The CDR3 nucleotides are TGTGCCAGCAGTTTCGGACAGGGGCGGGACTATGGCTACACCTTC.

The chain carries TRBV28 and TRBJ1-2; D remains unclear. Germline lookup yields CDR1 MDHEN and CDR2 SYDVKM. This CDR3 is built from 15 residues. The ends were cut back, 4 bases at V and 3 bases at J, with 15 bases in the middle. The DNA for the CDR3 is TGTGCCAGCAGTTCCAACCCACAGATACACTATGGCTACACCTTC. Amino acids: CASSSNPQIHYGYTF.

The chain couples TRBV6-5 to TRBJ2-7, with TRBD2 matching over 9 bases. CDR3 length: 13 residues. Germline V gene data show CDR1 as MNHEY and CDR2 as SVGAGI. The J segment lost 6 bases and the V segment lost 5 bases, leaving 5 bases of the junction unmatched. Here the CDR3 reads CASSLGLAGEQYF. DNA for the CDR3: TGTGCCAGCAGTCTGGGACTAGCTGGCGAGCAGTACTTC.

The V call is TRBV6-1, the J call TRBJ1-1; the match to TRBD1 covers 8 bases. The germline V gene has CDR1 MNHNS and CDR2 SASEGT. Germline trimming cut 2 bases from V and 5 bases from J; bases unmatched to any gene: 13. The CDR3 length is 17 residues. CDR3 residues: CASSETPGGYLGTEAFF. The CDR3 DNA sequence: TGTGCCAGCAGTGAAACTCCAGGGGGCTACTTGGGAACTGAAGCTTTCTTT.

The V gene is TRBV7-8, the J gene TRBJ1-3; a weak D match, TRBD1 (6 bases). Germline V gene sequence: CDR1 SGHVS, CDR2 FQNEAQ. The V gene lost 5 bases and the J gene lost 0 bases, with 8 bases spanning the gap. The CDR3 is 14 residues long. CDR3 sequence reads: CASSLQGSGNTIYF. Written as DNA, the CDR3 is TGTGCCAGCAGCCTACAGGGCTCTGGAAACACCATATATTTT.

A word on this clone: A junction boundary mismatches the germline segment, possibly from a read error. The gene calls are TRBV7-7 and TRBJ2-2, with 8 bases fitting TRBD2. CDR3 length: 18 residues. Germline lookup yields CDR1 SSHAT and CDR2 FNYEAQ (reference sequence). The CDR3 DNA sequence: TGTGCTAGCAGCTTACGATATCCGGGACTAGGAGAGACCGGGGAGCTGTTTTTT. As protein: CASSLRYPGLGETGELFF.

V is TRBV15 and J is TRBJ2-1; D unclear. Germline CDR1 LNHNV, CDR2 YYDKDF (reference sequence). The ends were cut back, 0 bases at V and 4 bases at J, with 10 bases in the middle. This CDR3 has 15 residues. The CDR3 sequence: CATSRDLRSYNEQFF. The CDR3 DNA follows: TGTGCCACCAGCAGAGATCTCAGATCATACAATGAGCAGTTCTTC.

J is TRBJ2-6 and V is TRBV6-5; TRBD2 might be the D (5 bases). The CDR3 spans 15 residues. Deletions cut 2 bases from V and 0 bases from J, with 5 bases between. Germline CDR1 MNHEY, CDR2 SVGAGI. CDR3 in amino acids: CASSYRGSGANVLTF. CDR3 in DNA: TGTGCCAGCAGTTACCGGGGCTCTGGGGCCAACGTCCTGACTTTC.

V gene TRBV5-1 combines with J gene TRBJ2-1, with 8 bases fitting TRBD1. Germline CDR1 and CDR2: SGHRS and YFSETQ. CDR3 length equals 14 residues. With 0 bases clipped from V and 8 bases from J, the junction kept 4 bases outside the gene matches. The CDR3 protein is CASSLAGGDYEQFF. The CDR3 bases are TGCGCCAGCAGCTTGGCAGGGGGCGATTATGAGCAGTTCTTC.

V is TRBV27 and J is TRBJ2-2; 9 positions agree with TRBD1. V lost 2 bases and J lost 6; bases outside the gene matches: 7. The germline V gene has CDR1 MNHEY and CDR2 SMNVEV (reference sequence). The CDR3 runs 16 residues. The CDR3 coding sequence is TGTGCCAGCAGTTTAAAAGGACAGGGGATTGCCGGGGAGCTGTTTTTT. Translating gives CASSLKGQGIAGELFF.

This chain uses TRBV19 with TRBJ2-1; TRBD1 agrees at 8 bases. The V gene end was trimmed by 5 bases and the J gene end by 7 bases; junction bases not matched to a gene: 4. Germline V CDR1 and CDR2: LNHDA, SQIVND (reference sequence). CDR3 length: 13 residues. The CDR3 is CASSGGTGNEQFF. The CDR3 DNA reads TGTGCCAGTAGTGGGGGGACAGGTAATGAGCAGTTCTTC.

The V call is TRBV28, the J call TRBJ1-6; perhaps TRBD1 as D (5 bases). Trimming took off 9 bases at V and 5 bases at J, with 17 bases between the two ends. Germline V gene lookup returns CDR1 MDHEN and CDR2 SYDVKM. This CDR3 spans 15 amino acids. The CDR3 spells CASGGGSGDNSPLHF. The CDR3 nucleotides read TGTGCCAGTGGGGGGGGAAGCGGGGATAATTCACCCCTCCACTTT.

The chain employs TRBV6-5 and TRBJ1-6; D call uncertain. The CDR3 loop spans 15 amino acids. Germline assignment: CDR1 MNHEY and CDR2 SVGAGI. Trimming took off 6 bases at V and 5 bases at J, with 14 bases between the two ends. The CDR3 coding sequence is TGTGCCAGCAGCCCCGTAGAGCCGAATAATTCACCCCTCCACTTT. Amino acids: CASSPVEPNNSPLHF.

This chain connects TRBV5-1 to TRBJ1-2; 7 bases match TRBD1. CDR3 length: 15 amino acids. Germline CDR1 is SGHRS and CDR2 is YFSETQ. V dropped 5 bases and J dropped 0; count of bases not matched to a gene: 7. The DNA for the CDR3 is TGCGCCAGCAGAGGGGGTGGGACAGCTAACTATGGCTACACCTTC. Translating it yields CASRGGGTANYGYTF.

The chain has TRBV7-9 and TRBJ2-7, with 7 bases fitting TRBD2. CDR1 and CDR2 from the germline V gene are SEHNR and FQNEAQ (reference sequence). The trim removed 0 bases at V and 4 bases at J, leaving 3 bases unmatched. The CDR3 is 14 residues long. CDR3 nucleotides: TGTGCCAGCAGCTTAGCAGGCGGGGGTTACGAGCAGTACTTC. Amino acids: CASSLAGGGYEQYF.

This sequence joins TRBV27 and TRBJ2-1; a possible D gene is TRBD1 (5 bases). The V gene's germline CDR1 is MNHEY and CDR2 SMNVEV (reference sequence). CDR3 length: 13 amino acids. V lost 1 base, J lost 8 bases, and 9 bases lay in between. CDR3: CASSLYARDEQFF. In DNA form, the CDR3 reads TGTGCCAGCAGTTTATACGCCAGGGATGAGCAGTTCTTC.

V and J are TRBV10-1 and TRBJ2-3; 8 bases match TRBD2. The germline V gene has CDR1 WNHNN and CDR2 SYGVQD (reference sequence). J was trimmed by 4 bases and V by 2 bases; bases with no gene match: 5. The CDR3 is made up of 15 amino acids. CDR3 coding DNA: TGCGCCAGCAGTGAGGACGGGGGGGCCCCAGATACGCAGTATTTT. Protein product: CASSEDGGAPDTQYF.

In its sample, this clone was seen once. The chain is built from TRBV5-6 and TRBJ2-1, with D tentatively TRBD2 (7 bases). There are 16 residues in the CDR3. The germline V gene encodes CDR1 SGHDT and CDR2 YYEEEE. The ends were cut back, 2 bases at V and 7 bases at J, with 19 bases in the middle. The CDR3 here is CASSFRGAPRLNEQFF. The CDR3, as DNA: TGTGCCAGCAGCTTTCGGGGGGCTCCGAGACTTAATGAGCAGTTCTTC.

J is TRBJ1-1 and V is TRBV18, with D uncertain. This CDR3 spans 15 amino acids. The V gene's germline CDR1 is KGHSH and CDR2 LQKENI. V was clipped by 3 bases and J by 4 bases, with 15 bases between them. The CDR3 loop is CASSPQGGLGTEAFF. The CDR3 DNA follows: TGTGCCAGCTCACCGCAAGGAGGCCTAGGCACTGAAGCTTTCTTT.

V usage is TRBV7-8 and J usage is TRBJ2-2; possible D gene TRBD1, 6 bases. Germline V lookup: CDR1 SGHVS, CDR2 FQNEAQ. This CDR3 comprises 15 residues. Trimming cost V 5 bases and J 0 bases, with 10 bases left between them. CDR3 DNA sequence: TGTGCCAGCAGCCCGCGGACAGCGAACACCGGGGAGCTGTTTTTT. Amino acid sequence: CASSPRTANTGELFF.

The chain joins TRBV6-6 to TRBJ2-3; 7 bases are a match to TRBD2. This CDR3 is built from 16 residues. The trim removed 4 bases at V and 0 bases at J, leaving 7 bases unmatched. Germline V gene lookup returns CDR1 MNHNY and CDR2 SVGAGI (reference sequence). In DNA form, the CDR3 reads TGTGCCAGCAGTTCTCTAGCGGCGTCGAGCACAGATACGCAGTATTTT. This codes for CASSSLAASSTDTQYF.

This rearrangement joins TRBV7-9 to TRBJ2-1; 10 bases are a match to TRBD1. The CDR3 loop spans 13 amino acids. The J segment lost 3 bases and the V segment lost 8 bases, leaving 1 base of the junction unmatched. Per the germline V gene, CDR1 is SEHNR and CDR2 is FQNEAQ (reference sequence). CDR3 bases: TGTGCCAGCGGGACAGGGGTCTACAATGAGCAGTTCTTC. Protein sequence: CASGTGVYNEQFF.

The rearrangement uses TRBV13 and TRBJ2-1; D possibly corresponds to TRBD2 (6 bases). The CDR3 is 14 residues long. From germline, CDR1 is PRHDT and CDR2 FYEKMQ (reference sequence). V lost 1 base to trimming and J lost 7 bases, with 11 bases between them. CDR3 in amino acids: CASSLAVGGNEQFF. Written as DNA, the CDR3 is TGTGCCAGCAGCTTAGCCGTGGGGGGAAATGAGCAGTTCTTC. The full variable domain, with the rest looked up from reference TRBV13 and TRBJ2-1, is AAGVIQSPRHLIKEKRETATLKCYPIPRHDTVYWYQQGPGQDPQFLISFYEKMQSDKGSIPDRFSAQQFSDYHSELNMSSLELGDSALYFCASSLAVGGNEQFFGPGTRLTVL.

This chain joins TRBV5-6 and TRBJ2-1, with D maybe TRBD1 (5 bases). The CDR3 covers 14 residues. The V end was cut by 4 bases, the J end by 4 bases, with 12 bases between. Germline lookup yields CDR1 SGHDT and CDR2 YYEEEE. CDR3 nucleotide sequence: TGTGCCAGCAGCACGCTGACAGAGTACAATGAGCAGTTCTTC. Protein: CASSTLTEYNEQFF.